The following is a TCR beta chain sequence with its context. The target of this receptor is not known. Qualities for individual bases were not recorded, and no much larger clone is one base off. The entry originates in a study of PD-L1 blockade in urothelial cancer (dated 2017 in TCRdb). About the full investigation: Every patient began therapy in 2014 and was given atezolizumab 1,200 mg intravenously every 3 weeks. About 90% of the roughly 29 patients were identified as males with urothelial cancer of bladder origin, and a prior smoking history was reported by 18 of 29 patients. Patients had an ECOG performance status of 0 or 1 and had received between 0 and 3 prior chemotherapy regimens. Blood samples were analyzed at two time points: 3 weeks after treatment start (second dose) and 6 weeks after treatment start. A median of about 140,000 T cells and approximately 83,000 unique TCRs was obtained from blood samples, and a median clonality of roughly 0.08 was observed. Somatic, immune and clinical correlates of response to PD-L1 blockade with atezolizumab in urothelial cancer were the focus of an exploratory multi-omic analysis. TCR sequencing covered pretreatment tumor samples and matched, serially collected peripheral blood taken before and after atezolizumab treatment. Durable clinical benefit meant progression-free survival longer than 6 months, and TCR features were also tested against progression-free and overall survival. In the same patients, whole exome sequencing and RNA sequencing of pretreatment tumors were performed in addition to TCR sequencing. Eight to ten patients achieved durable clinical benefit and about 22 did not. Under 30 patients had pretreatment blood TCR-seq, some 25 had at least one posttreatment blood collection, and some 25 had tumor TCR-seq.

Findings and caveats that apply to the study as a whole: Among patients with durable benefit, tumor-associated TCR clones showed greater expansion in peripheral blood 3 weeks after treatment started (n ≈ 20, p = 0.022). Because of the small sample size (n ≈ 29) and the many exploratory analyses performed, the results are intended to be regarded as hypothesis-generating. Improved progression-free and overall survival was found to be associated with pretreatment peripheral blood TCR clonality below the median.

The label giving this sample's time point can be read as: pretreatment peripheral blood. A total of around 30 patients with locally advanced or metastatic urothelial carcinoma, treated at Memorial Sloan Kettering on a trial protocol, made up the cohort. Peripheral blood mononuclear cells were collected from each patient pretreatment and during treatment, giving between 1 and 8 total time points per patient. The Qiagen DNeasy Blood extraction kit was used to purify genomic DNA from total PBMCs and tumor samples. PBMCs were collected pretreatment and during treatment, and were isolated and stored as previously described. Synthetic TCR analog templates were spiked into each PCR so that absolute template abundance could be estimated from read counts. The immunoSEQ assay used bias-controlled V and J gene primers to amplify TCRbeta CDR3 regions from genomic DNA. Sequencing of rearranged TCRbeta segments was performed at approximately 20X coverage. On the study's bioinformatics: Sequencing errors were corrected by clustering and CDR3s were annotated against IMGT to assign V, D and J genes. Out-of-frame and stop-codon sequences were excluded, and only productive TCRbeta rearrangements were used in downstream analyses. To compute clonality, Shannon entropy was normalized by the log of the number of unique productive sequences and then subtracted from one. Clones differing between time points or between blood and tumor were identified by Fisher's exact test with Benjamini-Hochberg correction at adjusted p below 0.01. Held by TCRdb, this immuneACCESS table contains in-frame sequences only and omits some clones. Under half of the omission traces to an unresolved V gene where checked; the cause of the rest is unknown. Clonal size and the V and J genes are those of that table, whereas D and trimming came from the DNA. The sample table contains approximately 71,000 clones; only one count was recorded for around 84% of them. Of the sample, roughly 8.3% falls within the top ten clones.

The CDR3 has 15 amino acids, counting the end cysteine and phenylalanine. Only the CDR3 region is kept as DNA, spanning 45 bases read in frame from base 1. The germline V gene gives CDR1 as SGHVS and CDR2 as FQNEAQ. Unmatched junction bases come to 4, with V trimmed by 1 base and J by 4 bases. The sample consisted of PBMCs, taken around atezolizumab (anti-PD-L1) treatment. The source is a woman in her seventies with urothelial cancer. This receptor chain uses TRBV7-8 and TRBJ1-5, and TRBD1 matches 7 of the central bases. The CDR3 here reads CASSLVGDRNQPQHF. The base sequence is TGTGCCAGCAGCTTAGTTGGGGACAGAAATCAGCCCCAGCATTTT.